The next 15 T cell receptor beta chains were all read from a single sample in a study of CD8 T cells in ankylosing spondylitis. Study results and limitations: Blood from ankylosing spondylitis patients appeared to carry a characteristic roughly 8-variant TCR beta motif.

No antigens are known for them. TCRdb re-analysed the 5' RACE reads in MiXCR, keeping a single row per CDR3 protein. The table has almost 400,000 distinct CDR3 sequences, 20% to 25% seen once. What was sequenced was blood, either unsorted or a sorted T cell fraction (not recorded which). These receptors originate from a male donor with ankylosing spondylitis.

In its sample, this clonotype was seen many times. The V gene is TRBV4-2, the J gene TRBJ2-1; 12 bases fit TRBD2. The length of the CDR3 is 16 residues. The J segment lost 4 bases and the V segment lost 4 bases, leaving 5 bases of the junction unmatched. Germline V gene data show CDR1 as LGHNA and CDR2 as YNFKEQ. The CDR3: CASSRRLAGAYNEQFF. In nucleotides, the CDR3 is TGTGCCAGCAGCCGCAGACTAGCGGGAGCATACAATGAGCAGTTCTTC.

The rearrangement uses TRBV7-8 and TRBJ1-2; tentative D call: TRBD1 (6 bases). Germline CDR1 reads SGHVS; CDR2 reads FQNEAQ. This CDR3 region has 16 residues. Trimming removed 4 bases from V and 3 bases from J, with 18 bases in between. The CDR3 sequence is CASSSLGGRGYYGYTF. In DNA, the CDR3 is TGTGCCAGCAGCTCCCTCGGGGGCAGGGGATACTATGGCTACACCTTC.

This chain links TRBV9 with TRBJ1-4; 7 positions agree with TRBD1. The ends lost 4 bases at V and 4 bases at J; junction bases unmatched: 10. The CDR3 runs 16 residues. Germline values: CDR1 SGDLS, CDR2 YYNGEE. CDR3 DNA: TGTGCCAGCAGCTCCAATCTCCGGGACAGTAATGAAAAACTGTTTTTT. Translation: CASSSNLRDSNEKLFF.

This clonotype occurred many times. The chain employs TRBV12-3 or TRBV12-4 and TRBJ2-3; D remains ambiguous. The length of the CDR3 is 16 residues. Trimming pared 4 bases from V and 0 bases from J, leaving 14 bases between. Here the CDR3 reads CASSSPPGASTDTQYF. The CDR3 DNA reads TGTGCCAGCAGTTCGCCCCCTGGAGCGAGCACAGATACGCAGTATTTT.

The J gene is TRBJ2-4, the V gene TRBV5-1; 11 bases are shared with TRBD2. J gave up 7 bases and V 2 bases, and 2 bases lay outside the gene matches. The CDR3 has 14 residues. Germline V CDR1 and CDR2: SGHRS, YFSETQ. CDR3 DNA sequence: TGCGCCAGCAGCTTAACTAGCGGGAGCAACATTCAGTACTTC. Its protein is CASSLTSGSNIQYF.

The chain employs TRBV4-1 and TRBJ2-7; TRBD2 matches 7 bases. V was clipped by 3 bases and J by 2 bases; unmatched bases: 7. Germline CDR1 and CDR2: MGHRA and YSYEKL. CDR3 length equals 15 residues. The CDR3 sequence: CASSHGRGRAYEQYF. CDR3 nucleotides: TGCGCCAGCAGCCATGGCAGAGGGAGGGCCTACGAGCAGTACTTC.

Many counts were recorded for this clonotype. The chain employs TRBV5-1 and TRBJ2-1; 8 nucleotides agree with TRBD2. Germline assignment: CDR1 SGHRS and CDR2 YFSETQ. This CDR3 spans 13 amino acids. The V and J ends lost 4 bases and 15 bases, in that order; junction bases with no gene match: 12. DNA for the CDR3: TGCGCCAGCAGCCCGGACTCACGCGGGGGGCGGTTCTTC. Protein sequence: CASSPDSRGGRFF.

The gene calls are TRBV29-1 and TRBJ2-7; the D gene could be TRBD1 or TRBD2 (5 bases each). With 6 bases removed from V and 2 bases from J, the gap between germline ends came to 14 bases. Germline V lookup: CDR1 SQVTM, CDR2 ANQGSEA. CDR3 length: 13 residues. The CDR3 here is CSVRGDGTYEQYF. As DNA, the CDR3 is TGCAGCGTAAGGGGAGATGGAACCTACGAGCAGTACTTC.

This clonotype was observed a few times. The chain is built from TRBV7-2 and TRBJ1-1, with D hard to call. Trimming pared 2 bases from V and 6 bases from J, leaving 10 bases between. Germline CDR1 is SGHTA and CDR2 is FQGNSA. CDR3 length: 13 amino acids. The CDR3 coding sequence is TGTGCCAGCAGCTTACCCGGGTGGCCTGAAGCTTTCTTT. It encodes CASSLPGWPEAFF. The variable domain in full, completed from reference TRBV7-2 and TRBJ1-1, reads GAGVSQSPSNKVTEKGKDVELRCDPISGHTALYWYRQSLGQGLEFLIYFQGNSAPDKSGLPSDRFSAERTGGSVSTLTIQRTQQEDSAVYLCASSLPGWPEAFFGQGTRLTVV.

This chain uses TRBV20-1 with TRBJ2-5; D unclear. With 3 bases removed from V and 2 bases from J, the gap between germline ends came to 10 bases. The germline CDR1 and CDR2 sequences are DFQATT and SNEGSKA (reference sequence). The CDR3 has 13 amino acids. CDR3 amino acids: CSARGSGQETQYF. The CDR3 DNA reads TGCAGTGCTAGGGGGTCAGGTCAAGAGACCCAGTACTTC.

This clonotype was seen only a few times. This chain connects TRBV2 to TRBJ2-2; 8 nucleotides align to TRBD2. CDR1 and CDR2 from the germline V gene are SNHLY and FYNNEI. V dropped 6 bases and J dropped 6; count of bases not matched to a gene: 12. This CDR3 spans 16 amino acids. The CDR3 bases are TGTGCCAGCAGCCAGACCCGGACTAGCCCCTCCGGGGAGCTGTTTTTT. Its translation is CASSQTRTSPSGELFF. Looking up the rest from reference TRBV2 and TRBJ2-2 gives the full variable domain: EPEVTQTPSHQVTQMGQEVILRCVPISNHLYFYWYRQILGQKVEFLVSFYNNEISEKSEIFDDQFSVERPDGSNFTLKIRSTKLEDSAMYFCASSQTRTSPSGELFFGEGSRLTVL.

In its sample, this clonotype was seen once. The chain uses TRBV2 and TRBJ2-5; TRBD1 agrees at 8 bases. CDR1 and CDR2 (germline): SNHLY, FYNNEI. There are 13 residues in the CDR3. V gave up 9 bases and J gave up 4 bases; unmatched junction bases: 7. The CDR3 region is CASQGASLETQYF. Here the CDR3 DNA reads TGTGCCAGTCAGGGGGCGAGCTTAGAGACCCAGTACTTC.

The CDR3 protein is CASSYSEPYNEQFF. Here the CDR3 DNA reads TGTGCCAGCAGTTACTCAGAGCCGTACAATGAGCAGTTCTTC. The chain carries TRBV6-5 and TRBJ2-1; D not certain. Germline CDR1 and CDR2: MNHEY and SVGAGI. The CDR3 runs to 14 residues. V lost 0 bases to trimming and J lost 4 bases, with 7 bases between them.

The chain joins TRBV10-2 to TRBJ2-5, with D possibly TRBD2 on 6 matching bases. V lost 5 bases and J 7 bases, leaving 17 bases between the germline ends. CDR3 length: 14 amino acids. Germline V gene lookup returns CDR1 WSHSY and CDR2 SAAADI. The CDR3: CASSPRASARTQYF. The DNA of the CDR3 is TGCGCCAGCAGTCCGCGGGCTAGCGCCCGGACCCAGTACTTC.

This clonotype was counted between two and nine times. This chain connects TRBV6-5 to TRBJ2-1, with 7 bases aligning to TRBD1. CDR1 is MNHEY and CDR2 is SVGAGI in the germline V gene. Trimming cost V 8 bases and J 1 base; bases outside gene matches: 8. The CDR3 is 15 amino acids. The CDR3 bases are TGTGCCAGCGGTTCGTTACAGGGGTCCTACAATGAGCAGTTCTTC. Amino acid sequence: CASGSLQGSYNEQFF.